This passage covers 30 T cell receptor beta chains from one sample sequenced in a study of blood T cells in healthy people across ages. A second PCR of 7 to 11 cycles used a sample-barcoded 5' primer and a J-beta primer mix. TCRdb re-analysed the 5' RACE reads in MiXCR, keeping a single row per CDR3 protein. The table records 590,000 or so distinct CDR3 sequences, approximately 30% of them present only once. The source material was blood. These receptors were collected from a woman older than 75 in good health.

This clonotype occurred a few times. J is TRBJ1-6 and V is TRBV13, with 7 bases lining up with TRBD1. Trimming took 4 bases from V and 0 from J; bases not matched to a gene: 6. This CDR3 spans 17 amino acids. Germline V gene data show CDR1 as PRHDT and CDR2 as FYEKMQ (reference sequence). The CDR3 sequence: CASSSGQLSSYNSPLHF. CDR3 DNA: TGTGCCAGCAGCTCGGGACAGCTATCCTCCTATAATTCACCCCTCCACTTT.

This clonotype has a count of ten or more. The chain employs TRBV3-1 and TRBJ2-5; TRBD2 agrees at 7 bases. This CDR3 contains 15 residues. Germline trimming cut 6 bases from V and 1 base from J; bases unmatched to any gene: 8. The germline V gene has CDR1 LGHDT and CDR2 YNNKEL (reference sequence). In DNA, the CDR3 is TGTGCCAGCAGTGAGGGCTCGGGGGGCCAAGAGACCCAGTACTTC. Translated, it gives CASSEGSGGQETQYF.

The table lists this clonotype with a few counts. The chain couples TRBV19 to TRBJ2-7; 10 bases agree with TRBD1. The J call may be mistaken, given a closer DNA end match to TRBJ2-5. Germline assignment: CDR1 LNHDA and CDR2 SQIVND (reference sequence). The CDR3 length is 15 residues. The CDR3: CASSSPGDRGETQYF. In DNA, the CDR3 is TGTGCCAGTAGTTCCCCAGGGGACAGGGGAGAGACCCAGTACTTC.

The chain is built from TRBV11-3 and TRBJ1-2; D is undetermined. V was cut by 1 base and J by 4 bases, with 13 bases left in between. CDR1 SGHNT and CDR2 YENEEA come from the germline V gene. This CDR3 spans 15 amino acids. The CDR3 DNA is TGTGCCAGCAGCTTAGTATCGACACCTTCCTATGGCTACACCTTC. It specifies CASSLVSTPSYGYTF.

This chain links TRBV2 with TRBJ1-4; 8 nucleotides agree with TRBD1. Germline values: CDR1 SNHLY, CDR2 FYNNEI. This CDR3 contains 14 residues. Germline trimming cut 5 bases from V and 8 bases from J; bases unmatched to any gene: 7. This CDR3 is CASSSDRGGEKLFF. CDR3 sequence (DNA): TGTGCCAGCAGTTCCGACAGGGGCGGCGAAAAACTGTTTTTT.

The CDR3: CASRPSSYNEQYF. CDR3 sequence (DNA): TGTGCCAGCAGGCCCAGCTCCTACAATGAGCAGTACTTC. V usage is TRBV6-2 or TRBV6-3 and J usage is TRBJ2-1; D unclear. The end of the DNA aligns better with TRBJ2-7, so the J call may be wrong. This CDR3 contains 13 residues. The germline V gene encodes CDR1 MNHEY and CDR2 SVGEGT.

V usage is TRBV30 and J usage is TRBJ1-6, with a tentative D call TRBD1 (5 bases). The CDR3 has 15 amino acids. V was trimmed by 0 bases and J by 9 bases, leaving 15 bases between them. Germline loops: CDR1 GTSNPN, CDR2 SVGIG (reference sequence). The CDR3 spells CAWSVRGRDASPLHF. CDR3 bases: TGTGCCTGGAGTGTAAGGGGCAGGGATGCTTCACCCCTCCACTTT.

This clonotype has more than one count but fewer than ten. It may be a read error: a sequence one base away is much more abundant. Here the CDR3 reads CASSLSGTGGFGYGYTF. CDR3 nucleotides: TGCGCCAGCAGCCTCTCCGGGACAGGGGGCTTCGGCTATGGCTACACCTTC. The rearrangement links TRBV5-1 to TRBJ1-2; 12 bases line up with TRBD1. CDR1 and CDR2 from the germline V gene are SGHRS and YFSETQ. The CDR3 totals 17 residues. After removal of 4 bases from V and 4 bases from J, the junction contained 11 bases not matched to a gene.

At least ten counts were recorded for this clonotype. The chain has TRBV7-2 and TRBJ2-7; maybe TRBD2 (7 bases). The germline V and J ends were trimmed by 6 bases and 4 bases, with 16 bases remaining between them. Germline V gene sequence: CDR1 SGHTA, CDR2 FQGNSA. This CDR3 contains 14 residues. The CDR3 DNA sequence: TGTGCCAGCAGATCACAGGGAGGGGCGTACGAGCAGTACTTC. It specifies CASRSQGGAYEQYF. Full variable domain (outside the CDR3, taken from reference TRBV7-2 and TRBJ2-7): GAGVSQSPSNKVTEKGKDVELRCDPISGHTALYWYRQSLGQGLEFLIYFQGNSAPDKSGLPSDRFSAERTGGSVSTLTIQRTQQEDSAVYLCASRSQGGAYEQYFGPGTRLTVT.

The chain carries TRBV5-1 and TRBJ1-1; TRBD1 is a possible D gene (5 bases). V was cut by 8 bases and J by 0 bases, with 17 bases left in between. The CDR3 length is 15 residues. The germline CDR1 and CDR2 sequences are SGHRS and YFSETQ. CDR3 loop: CASSEPGRVNTEAFF. The CDR3 DNA is TGCGCCAGTTCAGAACCGGGACGCGTGAACACTGAAGCTTTCTTT.

This clonotype was detected ten times or more. The chain joins TRBV29-1 to TRBJ2-5; D is ambiguous. The V gene's germline CDR1 is SQVTM and CDR2 ANQGSEA. Trimming took 8 bases from V and 3 from J, leaving 13 bases between them. This CDR3 is 12 amino acids long. CDR3 sequence reads: CSLGEGKETQYF. The CDR3 nucleotides read TGCAGCCTTGGGGAAGGCAAAGAGACCCAGTACTTC.

This clonotype was counted only a few times. The rearrangement joins TRBV27 to TRBJ1-2, with 10 bases aligning to TRBD1. The J segment lost 1 base and the V segment lost 0 bases, leaving 2 bases of the junction unmatched. CDR1 is MNHEY and CDR2 is SMNVEV in the germline V gene (reference sequence). The CDR3 contains 16 residues. The DNA of the CDR3 is TGTGCCAGCAGTTTATCTAGGACAGGGGGTAACTATGGCTACACCTTC. This sequence encodes CASSLSRTGGNYGYTF.

At least ten counts were recorded for this clonotype. This chain connects TRBV5-6 to TRBJ1-4; TRBD1 matches at 9 bases. From germline, CDR1 is SGHDT and CDR2 YYEEEE. The CDR3 extends over 15 amino acids. The J segment lost 6 bases and the V segment lost 0 bases, leaving 3 bases of the junction unmatched. CDR3 sequence: CASSLVDRGDEKLFF. CDR3 nucleotides: TGTGCCAGCAGCTTGGTTGACAGGGGGGATGAAAAACTGTTTTTT.

The chain combines TRBV20-1 with TRBJ2-2, with D perhaps matching TRBD2 (5 bases). The V end lost 6 bases, the J end lost 2 bases, and 19 bases lay between the germline ends. Germline CDR1 reads DFQATT; CDR2 reads SNEGSKA (reference sequence). The length of the CDR3 is 16 residues. The CDR3 reads CSASPVGRYNTGELFF. DNA for the CDR3: TGCAGTGCCTCTCCGGTGGGGAGATATAACACCGGGGAGCTGTTTTTT.

This clonotype was observed a few times. A much larger clone lies a single base off, so this may be a read error. The chain uses TRBV7-2 and TRBJ2-1; D possibly corresponds to TRBD2 (7 bases). With the DNA end fitting TRBJ2-7 better, the J assignment may be wrong. The CDR3 sequence is 15 residues long. Germline CDR1 and CDR2: SGHTA and FQGNSA. The CDR3 region has the DNA TGTGCCAGCAGGGAACGGGGGGCCTCCTACAATGAGCAGTACTTC. Translation gives CASRERGASYNEQYF.

This clonotype was observed many times. This chain links TRBV30 with TRBJ2-1, with D uncertain. The CDR3 is 14 amino acids. Per germline, CDR1 GTSNPN and CDR2 SVGIG (reference sequence). The V gene lost 7 bases and the J gene lost 5 bases, with 18 bases spanning the gap. The CDR3 region is CALERTVMDNEQFF. The DNA for the CDR3 is TGTGCCTTGGAGAGAACCGTCATGGACAATGAGCAGTTCTTC.

In this sample, this clonotype turned up a few times. This may arise from a read error, as a much more abundant clone is one base away. V usage is TRBV6-1 and J usage is TRBJ2-4; 10 nucleotides agree with TRBD1. From germline, CDR1 is MNHNS and CDR2 SASEGT. V shed 5 bases and J 13 bases; nucleotides not matched to a gene: 17. This CDR3 comprises 16 residues. Written as DNA, the CDR3 is TGTGCCAGCAGTCCGGGACAGGGGATACTACAAGAGTCCCAGTACTTC. It yields the protein CASSPGQGILQESQYF.

The table lists this clonotype with many counts. This chain connects TRBV20-1 to TRBJ2-3, with D perhaps TRBD1 or TRBD2 (5 bases each). The CDR3 has 15 residues. Germline CDR1 DFQATT, CDR2 SNEGSKA (reference sequence). The CDR3 DNA reads as TGCAGCGAGAGGGGCCAGGGCCTTCGCACAGATACGCAGTATTTT. It translates to CSERGQGLRTDTQYF.

Comments on this clonotype: The junction and the germline gene differ at one end; a read error may be behind it. The chain links TRBV5-1 to TRBJ2-1; no clear D gene. This CDR3 comprises 13 residues. Germline lookup yields CDR1 SGHRS and CDR2 YFSETQ. CDR3 region: CASILTPYNEQFF. The CDR3 nucleotides are TGCGCCAGCATCTTGACCCCCTACAATGAGCAGTTCTTC.

In regard to this clonotype: At one end the junction does not follow the germline gene, possibly because of a read error. The V and J genes are TRBV12-3 or TRBV12-4 and TRBJ2-3; D gene uncertain. The CDR3 is 11 amino acids. The CDR3 region is CASSRANTQYF. The CDR3 DNA follows: TGTGCCAGCAGCCGAGCAAATACGCAGTATTTC.

On this clonotype itself: A much larger clone is a single base away; this may be a read error. The rearrangement links TRBV7-8 to TRBJ2-1; 11 bases fit TRBD1. The V gene's germline CDR1 is SGHVS and CDR2 FQNEAQ. This CDR3 is 14 amino acids long. The CDR3 region has the DNA TGTGCCAGCGGCGGGACAGGGGGAATGAGTGAGCAGTGCTTC. Its translation is CASGGTGGMSEQCF.

The rearrangement uses TRBV7-3 and TRBJ2-1, with 9 nucleotides matching TRBD2. The V and J ends lost 0 bases and 10 bases, in that order; junction bases with no gene match: 4. The CDR3 runs 14 residues. Germline V gene lookup returns CDR1 SGHTA and CDR2 FQGTGA. The CDR3, as DNA: TGTGCCAGCAGCTTAACTAGCGGGAGATACGAGCAGTTCTTC. Translated: CASSLTSGRYEQFF.

This clonotype was recorded a few times. V is TRBV30 and J is TRBJ2-4, with D possibly matching TRBD2 (6 bases). V dropped 7 bases and J dropped 5 bases, with 27 bases sitting between them. The CDR3 has 17 amino acids. Germline V lookup: CDR1 GTSNPN, CDR2 SVGIG (reference sequence). In DNA form, the CDR3 reads TGTGCCTCCTCTAGGAAACAGGCGGCGGGGCGGGAAAACATTCAGTACTTC. Translation: CASSRKQAAGRENIQYF. The full variable domain, its missing parts supplied by reference TRBV30 and TRBJ2-4, is SQTIHQWPATLVQPVGSPLSLECTVEGTSNPNLYWYRQAAGRGLQLLFYSVGIGQISSEVPQNLSASRPQDRQFILSSKKLLLSDSGFYLCASSRKQAAGRENIQYFGAGTRLSVL.

This clonotype showed up many times. This may arise from a read error, as a much more abundant clone is one base away. The genes are TRBV20-1 and TRBJ1-5; D is possibly TRBD1 (5 bases). V was shortened by 3 bases and J by 7 bases, with 16 bases between the two germline ends. This CDR3 has 14 amino acids. Germline V CDR1 and CDR2: DFQATT, SNEGSKA (reference sequence). CDR3 region: CSASQARGWQPQHF. CDR3 in DNA: TGCAGTGCTAGCCAAGCCCGGGGGTGGCAGCCCCAGCATTTT.

The rearrangement links TRBV7-9 to TRBJ1-2; D is ambiguous. CDR1 and CDR2 (germline): SEHNR, FQNEAQ (reference sequence). V shed 2 bases and J shed 6 bases, with 13 bases lying between them. The CDR3 runs to 14 residues. The CDR3 nucleotides read TGTGCCAGCAGCTTACCCCTAGGCTTGAATGGCTACACCTTC. As protein: CASSLPLGLNGYTF.

This clonotype was seen many times. The V call is TRBV20-1, the J call TRBJ2-7, with unresolved D. The germline gives CDR1 DFQATT, CDR2 SNEGSKA (reference sequence). The CDR3 contains 12 residues. With 3 bases removed from V and 4 bases from J, the gap between germline ends came to 10 bases. The CDR3 loop reads CSASIPTYEQYF. In nucleotides, the CDR3 is TGCAGTGCTAGTATACCTACGTACGAGCAGTACTTC.

This clonotype was counted many times. The chain is built from TRBV7-2 and TRBJ1-2, with D unclear. Trimming left V 3 bases short and J 1 base short, with 9 bases between. CDR1 and CDR2 from the germline V gene are SGHTA and FQGNSA. The CDR3 runs 14 residues. This chain's CDR3 is CASSLDGLNYGYTF. As DNA, the CDR3 is TGTGCCAGCAGCTTGGATGGCCTTAACTATGGCTACACCTTC.

This clonotype showed up just a few times. The chain recombines TRBV4-3 with TRBJ1-1; D is uncertain. The CDR3 has 16 residues. CDR1 and CDR2 from the germline V gene are LGHNA and YSLEER. V shed 0 bases and J shed 1 base, with 12 bases lying between them. The CDR3 DNA follows: TGCGCCAGCAGCCAAGATTTCGGAACTCCGAACACTGAAGCTTTCTTT. Its translation: CASSQDFGTPNTEAFF.

V gene TRBV5-1 combines with J gene TRBJ1-3; no firm D call. Germline V gene sequence: CDR1 SGHRS, CDR2 YFSETQ. Trimming removed 1 base from V and 4 bases from J, with 12 bases in between. The CDR3 runs 15 residues. In nucleotides, the CDR3 is TGCGCCAGCAGCTTGCCTCGGGCAGTAGGAAACACCATATATTTT. It yields the protein CASSLPRAVGNTIYF.

The chain joins TRBV6-2 or TRBV6-3 to TRBJ2-2; tentative D call: TRBD1 (5 bases). The CDR3 covers 13 residues. V dropped 6 bases and J dropped 5 bases, with 10 bases sitting between them. CDR1 and CDR2 (germline): MNHEY, SVGEGT. The CDR3 sequence is CASSQTDTGELFF. The CDR3, as DNA: TGTGCCAGCAGCCAGACAGATACCGGGGAGCTGTTTTTT.